The T cell receptor beta chain under discussion was sequenced for a study of blood T cell repertoires in COVID-19. Study-level background: The United States, Italy and Spain were the sources of the acute and convalescent COVID-19 samples.

There are 12 residues in the CDR3. Germline CDR1 is SGHVS and CDR2 is FQNEAQ. V was trimmed by 2 bases and J by 6 bases, leaving 8 bases between them. Data came from immunoSEQ multiplex PCR; TCRdb stores just in-frame clones and leaves some out. The sample shows 150,000 to 180,000 clones, about 85% of them seen only once. Enrolled during active infection, Seattle patients were then followed longitudinally. Sequenced material: peripheral blood. This chain links TRBV7-8 with TRBJ2-7; tentatively, D is TRBD1 (5 bases). The TCR comes from a man aged 55-75 years with COVID-19, enrolled during active disease. The CDR3 bases are TGTGCCAGCAGCTTACCAGGGCTCGAGCAGTACTTC. Its translation: CASSLPGLEQYF.